This T cell receptor (beta chain) is drawn from a study of regulatory T cells in long-lasting Graves disease. General observations from the study: Accuracy might have suffered from few samples.

Germline CDR1 is MNHEY and CDR2 is SVGEGT. The length of the CDR3 is 15 residues. Trimming shortened V by 1 base and J by 4 bases, and 13 bases separated the two germline ends. This clonotype was observed many times. What it recognizes is unknown. CDR3-region Arm-PCR and iRepertoire HTBI primers produced the TCR beta libraries. TCRdb re-analysed the multiplex PCR reads in MiXCR, keeping a single row per CDR3 protein. The table lists over 250,000 distinct CDR3 sequences, around a fifth of them singletons, with around three fifths in the top ten. The time point here: persistent/refractory GD, antithyroid drugs over 5 years with positive TRAb. The authors made the TCR library using RNA they extracted from PBMCs.

The rearrangement joins TRBV6-2 or TRBV6-3 to TRBJ1-1; the D gene is possibly TRBD1 (5 bases). This material consisted of peripheral blood mononuclear cells (PBMCs), taken when the disease was refractory, from a patient treated with antithyroid drugs. This sequence originates from a female donor with Graves disease. DNA for the CDR3: TGTGCCAGCAGTTACTACATGGGGAGGGGCACTGAAGCTTTCTTT. Amino acid sequence: CASSYYMGRGTEAFF.